The present T cell receptor (beta chain) was sequenced within a study of response to subunit inactivated influenza vaccine. The junction had 5 bases not matched to a gene; V was cut back by 6 bases and J by 0 bases. The CDR3 has 15 residues. MiXCR was run by TCRdb on the RT-PCR reads, yielding one entry per CDR3 protein. The table shows about 570,000 distinct CDR3 sequences, with around 11% occurring only once. These data also featured in a second study, about T cells expressing NK-cell markers. That source notes: In generating TCR beta cDNA, 5'RACE template switching with UMIs was used. Several donors' CD3+CD56-NKG2C+ cells were dominated by the same clonotypes.

The receptor was isolated from a man aged 45 to 65 who received an inactivated influenza vaccine. Specimen: PBMCs from blood, collected on the day of vaccination. The chain links TRBV12-3 or TRBV12-4 to TRBJ1-5; 7 bases map to TRBD1. The CDR3 reads CASRPTGDSNQPQHF. CDR3 DNA: TGTGCCAGCAGACCTACAGGGGATAGCAATCAGCCCCAGCATTTT.